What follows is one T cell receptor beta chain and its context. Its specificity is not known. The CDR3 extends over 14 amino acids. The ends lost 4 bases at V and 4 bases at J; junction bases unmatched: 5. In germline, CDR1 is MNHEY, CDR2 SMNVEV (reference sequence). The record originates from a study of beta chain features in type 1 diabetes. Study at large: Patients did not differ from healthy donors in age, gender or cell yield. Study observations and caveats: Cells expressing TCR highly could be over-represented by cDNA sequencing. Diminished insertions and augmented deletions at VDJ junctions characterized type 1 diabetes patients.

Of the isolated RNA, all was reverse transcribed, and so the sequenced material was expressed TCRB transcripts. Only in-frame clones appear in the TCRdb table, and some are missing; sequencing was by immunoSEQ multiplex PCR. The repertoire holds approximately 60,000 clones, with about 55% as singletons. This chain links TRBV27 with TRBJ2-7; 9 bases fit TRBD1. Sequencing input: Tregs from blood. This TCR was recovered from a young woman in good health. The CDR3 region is CASSSWDRAYEQYF. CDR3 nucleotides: TGTGCCAGCAGTTCATGGGACAGGGCGTACGAGCAGTACTTC.